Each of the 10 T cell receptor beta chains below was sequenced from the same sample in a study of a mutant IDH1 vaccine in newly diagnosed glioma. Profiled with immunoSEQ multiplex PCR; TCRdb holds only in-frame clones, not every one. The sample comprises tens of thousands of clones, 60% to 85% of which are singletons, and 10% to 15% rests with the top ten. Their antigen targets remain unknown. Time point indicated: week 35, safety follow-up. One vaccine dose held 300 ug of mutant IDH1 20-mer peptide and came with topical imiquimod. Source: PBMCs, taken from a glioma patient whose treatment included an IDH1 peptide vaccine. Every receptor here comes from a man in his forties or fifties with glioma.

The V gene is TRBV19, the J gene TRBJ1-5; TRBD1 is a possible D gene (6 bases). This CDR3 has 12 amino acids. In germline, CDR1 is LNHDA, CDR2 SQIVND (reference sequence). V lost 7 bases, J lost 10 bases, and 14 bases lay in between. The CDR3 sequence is CASTQGGHPQHF. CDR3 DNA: TGTGCCAGTACCCAAGGGGGGCACCCCCAGCATTTT.

DNA of the CDR3: TGTGCCAGTAGTACGACAGGGGTTCATAGCAATCAGCCCCAGCATTTT. Translation gives CASSTTGVHSNQPQHF. V is TRBV19 and J is TRBJ1-5; 8 bases fit TRBD1. The CDR3 sequence is 16 residues long. Germline V lookup: CDR1 LNHDA, CDR2 SQIVND (reference sequence). V shed 4 bases and J 0 bases; nucleotides not matched to a gene: 5.

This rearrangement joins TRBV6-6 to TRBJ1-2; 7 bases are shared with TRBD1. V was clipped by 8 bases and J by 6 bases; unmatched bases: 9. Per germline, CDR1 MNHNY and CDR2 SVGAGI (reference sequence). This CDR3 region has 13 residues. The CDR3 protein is CASALQQGNGYTF. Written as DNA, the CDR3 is TGTGCCAGCGCTCTCCAACAGGGGAATGGCTACACCTTC.

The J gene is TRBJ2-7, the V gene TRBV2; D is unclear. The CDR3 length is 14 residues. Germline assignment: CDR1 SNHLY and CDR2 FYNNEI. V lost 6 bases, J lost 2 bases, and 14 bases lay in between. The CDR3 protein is CASSQAELTYEQYF. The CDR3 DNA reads TGTGCCAGCAGCCAGGCGGAGTTAACCTACGAGCAGTACTTC.

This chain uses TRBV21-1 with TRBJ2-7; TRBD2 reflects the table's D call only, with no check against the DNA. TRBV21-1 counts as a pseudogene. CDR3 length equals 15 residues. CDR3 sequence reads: CASTWGLRSEYEQYV. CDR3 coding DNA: TGTGCCAGCACCTGGGGACTTCGATCAGAGTACGAGCAGTACGTC.

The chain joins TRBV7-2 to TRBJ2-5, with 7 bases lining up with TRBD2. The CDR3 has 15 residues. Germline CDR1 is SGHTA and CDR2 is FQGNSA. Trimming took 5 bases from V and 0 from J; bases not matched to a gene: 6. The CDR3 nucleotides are TGTGCCAGCAGCGTGAGCGGGAACCACCAAGAGACCCAGTACTTC. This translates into CASSVSGNHQETQYF. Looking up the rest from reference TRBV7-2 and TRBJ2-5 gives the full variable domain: GAGVSQSPSNKVTEKGKDVELRCDPISGHTALYWYRQSLGQGLEFLIYFQGNSAPDKSGLPSDRFSAERTGGSVSTLTIQRTQQEDSAVYLCASSVSGNHQETQYFGPGTRLLVL.

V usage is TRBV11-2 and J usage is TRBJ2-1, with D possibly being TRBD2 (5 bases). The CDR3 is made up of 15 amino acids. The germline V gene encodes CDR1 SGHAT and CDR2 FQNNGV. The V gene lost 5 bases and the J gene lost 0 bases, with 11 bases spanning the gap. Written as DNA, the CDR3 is TGTGCCAGCAGCCTTAGCGCCTTCTCCTACAATGAGCAGTTCTTC. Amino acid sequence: CASSLSAFSYNEQFF. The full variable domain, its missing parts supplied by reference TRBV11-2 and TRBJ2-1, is EAGVAQSPRYKIIEKRQSVAFWCNPISGHATLYWYQQILGQGPKLLIQFQNNGVVDDSQLPKDRFSAERLKGVDSTLKIQPAKLEDSAVYLCASSLSAFSYNEQFFGPGTRLTVL.

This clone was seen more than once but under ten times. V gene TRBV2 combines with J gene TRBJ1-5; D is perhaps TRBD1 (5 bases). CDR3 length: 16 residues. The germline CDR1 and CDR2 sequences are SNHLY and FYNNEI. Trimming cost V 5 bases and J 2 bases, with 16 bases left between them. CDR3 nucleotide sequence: TGTGCCAGCAGTACCGGGACGGCTATTGGCAATCAGCCCCAGCATTTT. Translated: CASSTGTAIGNQPQHF.

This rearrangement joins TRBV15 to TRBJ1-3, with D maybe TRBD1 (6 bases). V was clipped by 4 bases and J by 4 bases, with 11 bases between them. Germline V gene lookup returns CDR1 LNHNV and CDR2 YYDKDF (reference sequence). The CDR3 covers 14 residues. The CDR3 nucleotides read TGTGCCACCAGCAAAGGGGGGGAAGGAAACACCATATATTTT. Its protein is CATSKGGEGNTIYF.

The CDR3 is CASSDQGNKPQHF. The CDR3 nucleotides are TGTGCCAGCAGTGACCAGGGGAACAAGCCCCAGCATTTT. The gene calls are TRBV2 and TRBJ1-5; a weak D match, TRBD1 (6 bases). Germline assignment: CDR1 SNHLY and CDR2 FYNNEI. This CDR3 has 13 residues. Trimming removed 3 bases from V and 8 bases from J, with 11 bases in between. The variable domain in full, completed from reference TRBV2 and TRBJ1-5, reads EPEVTQTPSHQVTQMGQEVILRCVPISNHLYFYWYRQILGQKVEFLVSFYNNEISEKSEIFDDQFSVERPDGSNFTLKIRSTKLEDSAMYFCASSDQGNKPQHFGDGTRLSIL.